The rows below give T cell receptor beta chains drawn from one sample of a study of T cell changes during pregnancy in multiple sclerosis. Libraries were prepared by immunoSEQ multiplex PCR; TCRdb keeps only in-frame clonotypes and omits some of them. The data hold around 96,000 clones, with 90% to 95% observed a single time. The specimen was peripheral blood, collected in the third trimester of pregnancy. All receptors come from a female donor with multiple sclerosis, enrolled in a pregnancy study. Both conserved end residues are part of each CDR3. A D gene is named only where the DNA matches it firmly. Clone sizes are given selectively: once, few, many, or a class where the clone is expanded.

V gene: TRBV7-9
D gene: NA
clone size: NA
J gene: TRBJ2-5
CDR3 protein: CASRLEGQETQYF
CDR3 DNA: TGTGCCAGCCGTCTCGAGGGCCAAGAGACCCAGTACTTC

V gene: TRBV19
D gene: TRBD2
clone size: NA
J gene: TRBJ2-1
CDR3 protein: CASSITAGALNEQFF
CDR3 DNA: TGTGCCAGTAGTATAACAGCGGGAGCTCTCAATGAGCAGTTCTTC

V gene: TRBV28
D gene: NA
clone size: NA
J gene: TRBJ2-7
CDR3 protein: CASSGTPYEQYF
CDR3 DNA: TGTGCCAGCTCCGGGACACCCTACGAGCAGTACTTC

V gene: TRBV6-5
D gene: NA
clone size: NA
J gene: TRBJ2-6
CDR3 protein: CASSYVGPSGANVLTF
CDR3 DNA: TGTGCCAGCAGTTACGTGGGGCCCTCTGGGGCCAACGTCCTGACTTTC

V gene: TRBV5-1
D gene: TRBD1
clone size: NA
J gene: TRBJ2-2
CDR3 protein: CASSSGDRVTGELFF
CDR3 DNA: TGCGCCAGCAGCTCTGGGGACAGGGTCACCGGGGAGCTGTTTTTT

V gene: TRBV19
D gene: TRBD2
clone size: once
J gene: TRBJ2-2
CDR3 protein: CASSVAGALTGELFF
CDR3 DNA: TGTGCCAGTAGTGTGGCGGGAGCTCTCACCGGGGAGCTGTTTTTT

V gene: TRBV5-1
D gene: NA
clone size: NA
J gene: TRBJ2-1
CDR3 protein: CASSLDGRNEQFF
CDR3 DNA: TGCGCCAGCAGCTTGGATGGGCGAAATGAGCAGTTCTTC

V gene: TRBV6-4
D gene: TRBD2
clone size: NA
J gene: TRBJ2-1
CDR3 protein: CASSETSGSPNEQFF
CDR3 DNA: TGTGCCAGCAGTGAAACTAGCGGGAGCCCCAATGAGCAGTTCTTC

V gene: TRBV30
D gene: NA
clone size: NA
J gene: TRBJ1-1
CDR3 protein: CAWSLQGEAFF
CDR3 DNA: TGTGCCTGGAGTCTACAGGGTGAAGCTTTCTTT

V gene: TRBV15
D gene: NA
clone size: NA
J gene: TRBJ1-1
CDR3 protein: CATKEGGGPNTEAFF
CDR3 DNA: TGTGCCACCAAAGAGGGGGGGGGCCCAAACACTGAAGCTTTCTTT

V gene: TRBV5-1
D gene: NA
clone size: NA
J gene: TRBJ2-7
CDR3 protein: CASSLGGRLAPVDYEQYF
CDR3 DNA: TGCGCCAGCAGCTTGGGAGGACGGCTAGCGCCTGTGGACTACGAGCAGTACTTC

V gene: TRBV14
D gene: TRBD1
clone size: once
J gene: TRBJ1-1
CDR3 protein: CASSPQTGTLNTEAFF
CDR3 DNA: TGTGCCAGCAGCCCTCAGACAGGGACCTTGAACACTGAAGCTTTCTTT

V gene: TRBV5-1
D gene: NA
clone size: NA
J gene: TRBJ2-1
CDR3 protein: CASSLVAASVNNEQFF
CDR3 DNA: TGCGCCAGCAGCTTGGTCGCGGCTAGCGTAAACAATGAGCAGTTCTTC

V gene: TRBV16
D gene: TRBD1
clone size: NA
J gene: TRBJ1-4
CDR3 protein: CASSQDRDSAKLFF
CDR3 DNA: TGTGCCAGCAGCCAAGACAGGGACTCCGCAAAACTGTTTTTT

V gene: TRBV27
D gene: TRBD1
clone size: NA
J gene: TRBJ2-6
CDR3 protein: CASSLRRGQGTSGANVLTF
CDR3 DNA: TGTGCCAGCAGTTTACGGAGGGGACAGGGGACCTCTGGGGCCAACGTCCTGACTTTC

V gene: TRBV19
D gene: NA
clone size: NA
J gene: TRBJ1-5
CDR3 protein: CASNGLNSNQPQHF
CDR3 DNA: TGTGCCAGTAACGGGTTAAATAGCAATCAGCCCCAGCATTTT

V gene: TRBV6-1
D gene: NA
clone size: NA
J gene: TRBJ1-2
CDR3 protein: CASSEYGTGGLLYGYTF
CDR3 DNA: TGTGCCAGCAGTGAATACGGGACGGGGGGGCTGCTTTATGGCTACACCTTC

V gene: TRBV7-8
D gene: TRBD1
clone size: NA
J gene: TRBJ1-4
CDR3 protein: CASSLGGTGSEKLFF
CDR3 DNA: TGTGCCAGCAGCTTAGGCGGGACAGGGTCTGAAAAACTGTTTTTT

V gene: TRBV27
D gene: TRBD1
clone size: NA
J gene: TRBJ2-7
CDR3 protein: CASKESGTAAYEQYF
CDR3 DNA: TGTGCCAGCAAGGAGTCCGGGACAGCGGCCTACGAGCAGTACTTC

V gene: TRBV10-3
D gene: TRBD2
clone size: NA
J gene: TRBJ2-2
CDR3 protein: CAIKASGSGELFF
CDR3 DNA: TGTGCCATCAAAGCTAGCGGGAGCGGGGAGCTGTTTTTT

V gene: TRBV18
D gene: NA
clone size: once
J gene: TRBJ2-3
CDR3 protein: CASSPPGARADTQYF
CDR3 DNA: TGTGCCAGCTCACCCCCAGGGGCCCGCGCAGATACGCAGTATTTT

V gene: TRBV5-4
D gene: TRBD1
clone size: NA
J gene: TRBJ2-7
CDR3 protein: CASSSTGIENQQYF
CDR3 DNA: TGTGCCAGCAGCTCGACAGGGATCGAGAATCAGCAGTACTTC

V gene: TRBV28
D gene: TRBD2
clone size: NA
J gene: TRBJ2-1
CDR3 protein: CASTWTSGYNEQFF
CDR3 DNA: TGTGCCAGCACATGGACTAGCGGTTACAATGAGCAGTTCTTC

V gene: TRBV5-1
D gene: NA
clone size: NA
J gene: TRBJ2-6
CDR3 protein: CASSLVRAGANVLTF
CDR3 DNA: TGCGCCAGCAGCTTAGTCAGGGCTGGGGCCAACGTCCTGACTTTC

V gene: TRBV2
D gene: NA
clone size: NA
J gene: TRBJ1-4
CDR3 protein: CASSEAGGMGEKLFF
CDR3 DNA: TGTGCCAGCAGTGAAGCGGGGGGGATGGGTGAAAAACTGTTTTTT

V gene: TRBV2
D gene: NA
clone size: NA
J gene: TRBJ2-7
CDR3 protein: CASSEGGGRSYEQYF
CDR3 DNA: TGTGCCAGCAGTGAGGGGGGAGGTAGGTCCTACGAGCAGTACTTC

V gene: TRBV27
D gene: TRBD2
clone size: NA
J gene: TRBJ2-1
CDR3 protein: CASTSGSSYNEQFF
CDR3 DNA: TGTGCCAGCACTAGCGGGAGCTCCTACAATGAGCAGTTCTTC

V gene: TRBV29-1
D gene: TRBD1
clone size: NA
J gene: TRBJ2-1
CDR3 protein: CSVRTGGLDNEQFF
CDR3 DNA: TGCAGCGTTCGGACAGGGGGATTGGACAATGAGCAGTTCTTC

V gene: TRBV9
D gene: NA
clone size: NA
J gene: TRBJ2-7
CDR3 protein: CASSVGDWTLYEQYF
CDR3 DNA: TGTGCCAGCAGCGTAGGGGATTGGACACTCTACGAGCAGTACTTC

V gene: TRBV28
D gene: TRBD1
clone size: NA
J gene: TRBJ1-2
CDR3 protein: CASSLSDRRIYGYTF
CDR3 DNA: TGTGCCAGCAGTTTATCGGACAGGAGGATCTATGGCTACACCTTC

V gene: TRBV5-6
D gene: TRBD1
clone size: NA
J gene: TRBJ1-4
CDR3 protein: CASSWGQTDEKLFF
CDR3 DNA: TGTGCCAGCAGCTGGGGACAGACGGATGAAAAACTGTTTTTT

V gene: TRBV7-9
D gene: TRBD2
clone size: NA
J gene: TRBJ2-7
CDR3 protein: CASSSPPSGPTYEQYF
CDR3 DNA: TGTGCCAGCAGCTCGCCACCTAGCGGGCCCACCTACGAGCAGTACTTC

V gene: TRBV28
D gene: TRBD2
clone size: NA
J gene: TRBJ2-3
CDR3 protein: CASMRGIKDTQYF
CDR3 DNA: TGTGCCAGCATGCGGGGGATCAAAGATACGCAGTATTTT

V gene: TRBV6-1
D gene: TRBD2
clone size: NA
J gene: TRBJ2-4
CDR3 protein: CASSPRTSGGNIQYF
CDR3 DNA: TGTGCCAGCAGTCCCCGGACTAGTGGGGGAAACATTCAGTACTTC

V gene: TRBV7-9
D gene: NA
clone size: NA
J gene: TRBJ2-7
CDR3 protein: CASSSPGGRVYEQYF
CDR3 DNA: TGTGCCAGCAGCTCCCCCGGTGGGAGAGTCTACGAGCAGTACTTC

V gene: TRBV7-9
D gene: TRBD2
clone size: NA
J gene: TRBJ2-7
CDR3 protein: CASSPSLREGSYEQYF
CDR3 DNA: TGTGCCAGCAGCCCTAGTCTGCGGGAGGGATCCTACGAGCAGTACTTC

V gene: TRBV28
D gene: TRBD1
clone size: NA
J gene: TRBJ2-7
CDR3 protein: CASIAGGHYEQYF
CDR3 DNA: TGTGCCAGCATTGCAGGGGGCCACTACGAGCAGTACTTC

V gene: TRBV5-1
D gene: NA
clone size: NA
J gene: TRBJ2-2
CDR3 protein: CASSLGKAAGELFF
CDR3 DNA: TGCGCCAGCAGCTTGGGCAAGGCGGCCGGGGAGCTGTTTTTT

V gene: TRBV28
D gene: TRBD2
clone size: NA
J gene: TRBJ2-1
CDR3 protein: CASSPHPGGYNEQFF
CDR3 DNA: TGTGCCAGCAGTCCCCACCCGGGAGGGTACAATGAGCAGTTCTTC

V gene: TRBV6-5
D gene: NA
clone size: NA
J gene: TRBJ2-7
CDR3 protein: CASSYSRDSRYEQYF
CDR3 DNA: TGTGCCAGCAGTTACTCTAGAGACAGCCGATACGAGCAGTACTTC

V gene: TRBV25-1
D gene: TRBD1
clone size: NA
J gene: TRBJ1-2
CDR3 protein: CASRVNPQGALPNYGYTF
CDR3 DNA: TGTGCCAGCAGAGTCAACCCACAGGGGGCGCTTCCTAACTATGGCTACACCTTC

V gene: TRBV29-1
D gene: NA
clone size: NA
J gene: TRBJ2-1
CDR3 protein: CSVVGGPIMDEQFF
CDR3 DNA: TGCAGCGTTGTGGGGGGGCCTATAATGGATGAGCAGTTCTTC

V gene: TRBV27
D gene: NA
clone size: NA
J gene: TRBJ1-3
CDR3 protein: CASSLLGGSGNTIYF
CDR3 DNA: TGTGCCAGCAGTTTATTAGGGGGCTCTGGAAACACCATATATTTT

V gene: TRBV7-2
D gene: NA
clone size: once
J gene: TRBJ1-5
CDR3 protein: CASSPQGRVQPQHF
CDR3 DNA: TGTGCCAGCAGCCCTCAGGGAAGAGTTCAGCCCCAGCATTTT

V gene: TRBV11-3
D gene: NA
clone size: NA
J gene: TRBJ2-1
CDR3 protein: CASSLSLYNEQFF
CDR3 DNA: TGTGCCAGCAGCTTAAGCCTATACAATGAGCAGTTCTTC

V gene: TRBV28
D gene: NA
clone size: once
J gene: TRBJ1-1
CDR3 protein: CASTREGRNTEAFF
CDR3 DNA: TGTGCCAGCACCCGGGAAGGGAGGAATACTGAAGCTTTCTTT

V gene: TRBV5-1
D gene: TRBD2
clone size: NA
J gene: TRBJ2-1
CDR3 protein: CASSLEAGPSYNEQFF
CDR3 DNA: TGCGCCAGCAGCTTGGAAGCGGGGCCCTCCTACAATGAGCAGTTCTTC

V gene: TRBV6-6
D gene: NA
clone size: NA
J gene: TRBJ2-2
CDR3 protein: CASRALKNTGELFF
CDR3 DNA: TGTGCCAGCAGAGCATTAAAGAACACCGGGGAGCTGTTTTTT

V gene: TRBV6-5
D gene: TRBD1
clone size: NA
J gene: TRBJ1-2
CDR3 protein: CASRPDRGLTYGYTF
CDR3 DNA: TGTGCCAGCAGACCCGACAGGGGGCTTACTTATGGCTACACCTTC

V gene: TRBV28
D gene: TRBD2
clone size: NA
J gene: TRBJ2-5
CDR3 protein: CASSLYAAGLAEETQYF
CDR3 DNA: TGTGCCAGCAGTCTCTATGCCGCGGGACTAGCAGAGGAGACCCAGTACTTC

V gene: TRBV2
D gene: NA
clone size: NA
J gene: TRBJ2-7
CDR3 protein: CASSTYEQYF
CDR3 DNA: TGTGCCAGCAGCACTTACGAGCAGTACTTC

V gene: TRBV28
D gene: NA
clone size: once
J gene: TRBJ2-7
CDR3 protein: CASNSPTSGYEQYF
CDR3 DNA: TGTGCCAGCAATTCCCCCACCTCCGGCTACGAGCAGTACTTC

V gene: TRBV28
D gene: TRBD1
clone size: NA
J gene: TRBJ1-5
CDR3 protein: CASSRFDREANQPQHF
CDR3 DNA: TGTGCCAGCAGTCGATTCGACAGGGAGGCCAATCAGCCCCAGCATTTT

V gene: TRBV11-2
D gene: NA
clone size: once
J gene: TRBJ2-7
CDR3 protein: CASNPDTLGGYEQYF
CDR3 DNA: TGTGCCAGCAACCCCGACACCCTAGGGGGTTACGAGCAGTACTTC

V gene: TRBV5-1
D gene: TRBD2
clone size: once
J gene: TRBJ2-2
CDR3 protein: CASSFLAGGTGELFF
CDR3 DNA: TGCGCCAGCAGCTTCCTAGCGGGAGGAACCGGGGAGCTGTTTTTT

V gene: TRBV5-1
D gene: TRBD1
clone size: NA
J gene: TRBJ1-3
CDR3 protein: CASSPGDSSGNTIYF
CDR3 DNA: TGCGCCAGCAGCCCGGGGGACAGCTCTGGAAACACCATATATTTT

V gene: TRBV7-9
D gene: TRBD1
clone size: NA
J gene: TRBJ2-5
CDR3 protein: CASSLGDRVVQETQYF
CDR3 DNA: TGTGCCAGCAGCTTGGGGGACAGGGTGGTCCAAGAGACCCAGTACTTC